This T cell receptor (beta chain) was captured in a study of T-cell reconstitution after alpha-beta-depleted transplantation in children. This clonotype has a count of ten or more. Library preparation (for TCRbeta) was performed with unique molecular identifiers. TCRdb re-called the PCR reads through MiXCR, storing one row per CDR3 protein. The sample shows about 610,000 distinct CDR3 sequences, under 12% of them seen only once. This receptor was obtained from a human donor who donated a stem cell graft to a child with acute myeloid leukemia. The sample in question was PBMCs from the stem cell graft donor, obtained from the stem cell graft.

CDR3 in DNA: TGTGCCAGCAGCTTGGGTCGGGGACTAGTAGGTAAAGAGACCCAGTACTTC. It yields the protein CASSLGRGLVGKETQYF. V gene TRBV5-6 combines with J gene TRBJ2-5; 8 bases are shared with TRBD2. CDR3 length: 17 residues. The germline V gene encodes CDR1 SGHDT and CDR2 YYEEEE. V gave up 0 bases and J gave up 3 bases; unmatched junction bases: 10.